The text below deals with one T cell receptor beta chain. What it recognizes is unknown. A much larger clone differs from this one at a single base, so this may be a read error. The repertoire was sequenced with immunoSEQ multiplex PCR; TCRdb's copy has only in-frame clones and lacks some. The profile shows some 1 million clones, around 75% of them singletons. This sample is drawn from a study of shared clonotypes between healthy human individuals. Overall study context: In total, the donors were a couple of women and a few men aged 18 to 49.

The CDR3 sequence is 12 residues long. Germline V gene data show CDR1 as MNHNY and CDR2 as SVGAGI (reference sequence). The V end lost 5 bases, the J end lost 0 bases, and 2 bases lay between the germline ends. Negatively enriched CD4+ T cells were divided by CD45RA into naive and memory. General observations from the study: Naive subsets, compared against memory subsets, generally had larger estimated richness values. Among a handful of donors, around 5% of naive CD4 clonotypes were found in common.

The sample consisted of memory CD4+ T cells sorted from blood. The subset is: CD45RA-negative fraction. The J gene is TRBJ1-3, the V gene TRBV6-6; D unresolved. The TCR originated in a man in his late teens or twenties in good health. CDR3 sequence reads: CASSPSGNTIYF. In DNA form, the CDR3 reads TGTGCCAGCAGTCCCTCTGGAAACACCATATATTTT.